A selection of T cell receptor beta chains follows, all from one sample in a study of human T cells and chemical hapten exposure. MiXCR, run by TCRdb on the RACE reads, gives a single entry per CDR3 protein. The sample contains 96,000 or so distinct CDR3 sequences, approximately 9.3% of which appear only once. Sequenced material: whole blood, taken in connection with sensitization to the hapten diphenylcyclopropenone (DPC). These receptors came from a woman aged 40 to 50 with alopecia areata. Some clones in this sample may be carry-over from other donors' samples. Each CDR3 is given with its conserved first and last residue. D genes are given only for firm matches. Not every row has a clone size; where given, it reads once, few, many or a size class.

TRBJ2-5	many	TRBD2	TRBV5-4	TGTGCCAGCAGCTCAACTAGCGGGAGGGCCGTGGCAGAGACCCAGTACTTC	CASSSTSGRAVAETQYF
TRBJ2-7	few	NA	TRBV6-2/TRBV6-3	TGTGCCAGCAGTTCGGGCCAGAAACCGATTTACGAGCAGTACTTC	CASSSGQKPIYEQYF
TRBJ2-3	NA	TRBD2	TRBV10-3	TGTGCCACCGTTACGACTAGCGGGGGCACAGATACGCAGTATTTT	CATVTTSGGTDTQYF
TRBJ1-1	few	NA	TRBV6-2/TRBV6-3	TGTGCCAGCAGTTACTCGACATTGGGGCTGAACACTGAAGCTTTCTTT	CASSYSTLGLNTEAFF
TRBJ2-2	many	TRBD2	TRBV7-2	TGTGCCAGCAGCCTTATAGGGACTAGCGTCGGCGGGGAGCTGTTTTTT	CASSLIGTSVGGELFF
TRBJ1-1	many	NA	TRBV6-2/TRBV6-3	TGTGCCAGCAGCGAAACCCCCGGACAGCTGAACACTGAAGCTTTCTTT	CASSETPGQLNTEAFF
TRBJ2-1	NA	NA	TRBV2	TGTGCCAGCAGCCTACAGGGTCTGAATGAGCAGTTCTTC	CASSLQGLNEQFF
TRBJ1-1	NA	NA	TRBV3-1	TGTGCCAGCAGCCAAGGAACAGGGTTTACGGTGAACACTGAAGCTTTCTTT	CASSQGTGFTVNTEAFF
TRBJ2-6	few	TRBD2	TRBV14	TGTGCCAGCAGCCTTCAGGGCCCAGGCGGGGGCTCTGGGGCCAACGTCCTGACTTTC	CASSLQGPGGGSGANVLTF
TRBJ1-1	many	NA	TRBV12-3/TRBV12-4	TGTGCCAGCAGTTTACCTACAGAGAACACTGAAGCTTTCTTT	CASSLPTENTEAFF
TRBJ1-4	NA	NA	TRBV20-1	TGCAGTGCTAGAGAAGGGATTAATGAAAAACTGTTTTTT	CSAREGINEKLFF
TRBJ2-7	NA	NA	TRBV19	TGTGCCAGTAGTCCGCGGACACACCTAGACGAGCAGTACTTC	CASSPRTHLDEQYF
TRBJ2-1	NA	TRBD2	TRBV7-9	TGTGCCAGCAGCCCCCTAGCGGGAGCAGTGTATGAGCAGTTCTTC	CASSPLAGAVYEQFF
TRBJ1-1	NA	NA	TRBV7-9	TGTGCCAGCAGCCCTCTAGGACAGAACGAAGCTTTCTTT	CASSPLGQNEAFF
TRBJ2-1	NA	NA	TRBV10-3	TGTGCCATCAGTGAGTCCAAACCCAATGAGCAGTTCTTC	CAISESKPNEQFF
TRBJ2-7	NA	TRBD1	TRBV18	TGTGCCAGCTCACCTCGACAGGGAATCTACGAGCAGTACTTC	CASSPRQGIYEQYF
TRBJ2-3	many	TRBD2	TRBV7-2	TGTGCCAGCAGGTTAATAGCGGGCCCCACAGATACGCAGTATTTT	CASRLIAGPTDTQYF
TRBJ2-5	few	TRBD1	TRBV28	TGTGCCAGCAGGGCTAGGGGACAGGCAGAGACCCAGTACTTC	CASRARGQAETQYF
TRBJ2-1	NA	TRBD1	TRBV3-1	TGTGCCAGCAGCCAAGTCTCCGGGACAGGGATCAATGAGCAGTTCTTC	CASSQVSGTGINEQFF
TRBJ2-5	many	TRBD2	TRBV28	TGTGCCAGCAGTGCCGGGGGGAGAGAGACCCAGTACTTC	CASSAGGRETQYF
TRBJ1-1	many	TRBD1	TRBV12-3/TRBV12-4	TGTGCCAGCAGTTTCCAAACAGGGGGATGGCCTACTATAAACACTGAAGCTTTCTTT	CASSFQTGGWPTINTEAFF
TRBJ2-1	NA	TRBD2	TRBV7-2	TGTGCCAGCAGCTTAGGGGCTAGCGGGAGGAGGGCCTACAATGAGCAGTTCTTC	CASSLGASGRRAYNEQFF
TRBJ1-6	few	NA	TRBV11-1	TGTGCCAGCAGCTTACAACCTCAGGGGCTTAATTCACCCCTCCACTTT	CASSLQPQGLNSPLHF
TRBJ1-2	NA	NA	TRBV6-2/TRBV6-3	TGTGCCAGCAGTCTCCTCCTTTCCGGCTACACCTTC	CASSLLLSGYTF
TRBJ1-1	NA	NA	TRBV6-5	TGTGCCAGCAGTTACGCGGAACGAGAAGCTTTCTTT	CASSYAEREAFF
TRBJ1-2	many	NA	TRBV29-1	TGCAGCGTTGCAGCTCTGGATGGCTACACCTTC	CSVAALDGYTF
TRBJ2-1	many	TRBD2	TRBV7-9	TGTGCCAGCAGCTTAGGGCTAGCGGGAGGTTCCGAGCAGTTCTTC	CASSLGLAGGSEQFF
TRBJ2-7	NA	NA	TRBV28	TGTGCCAGCAGTCCCACCGACCCCCAAGGCTACGAGCAGTACTTC	CASSPTDPQGYEQYF
TRBJ2-1	NA	NA	TRBV5-5	TGTGCCAGCAGCTGGGGTACTAAACCGATCGATGAGCAGTTCTTC	CASSWGTKPIDEQFF
TRBJ1-2	many	TRBD1	TRBV20-1	TGCAGTGCCAAGACAGGGGGCGCAGGTTATGGCTACACCTTC	CSAKTGGAGYGYTF
TRBJ2-7	few	TRBD2	TRBV28	TGTGCCAGCAGTTTAGCGGGAGGGCGGAACGAGCAGTACTTC	CASSLAGGRNEQYF
TRBJ2-5	few	NA	TRBV3-1	TGTGCCAGCAGCTCTTTCGCAGAGACCCAGTACTTC	CASSSFAETQYF
TRBJ2-7	many	TRBD1	TRBV6-2/TRBV6-3	TGTGCCAGCAGCTTGAGAGGGACAGCTTACGAGCAGTACTTC	CASSLRGTAYEQYF
TRBJ1-5	many	NA	TRBV19	TGTGCCAGTAGGACGTCGTCAGGGATTAGCAATCAGCCCCAGCATTTT	CASRTSSGISNQPQHF
TRBJ2-3	NA	TRBD2	TRBV4-3	TGCGCCAGCAGCCAAGATCCCCTAGCGGGACCCACAGATACGCAGTATTTT	CASSQDPLAGPTDTQYF
TRBJ2-2	NA	TRBD2	TRBV19	TGTGCCAGTAGTCCCCCTCTAGCGGGGCCACCCACCGGGGAGCTGTTTTTT	CASSPPLAGPPTGELFF
TRBJ2-7	many	NA	TRBV5-1	TGCGCCAGCAGTCAAATGTACAGGGCCTCCTACGAGCAGTACTTC	CASSQMYRASYEQYF
TRBJ1-2	NA	NA	TRBV5-4	TGTGCCAGCAGCTTGGCCACGTCGCCTGGCTACACCTTC	CASSLATSPGYTF
TRBJ1-3	few	NA	TRBV6-1	TGTGCCAGCAGGACAGGACAAGGAAACACCATATATTTT	CASRTGQGNTIYF
TRBJ2-7	many	TRBD1	TRBV7-9	TGTGCCAGCAGCTTAACCGGGACAGGGGTCGAGCAGTACTTC	CASSLTGTGVEQYF
TRBJ2-1	many	TRBD2	TRBV4-1	TGCGCCAGCAGCCAGCACGGACTAGCGGGCAATGAGCAGTTCTTC	CASSQHGLAGNEQFF
TRBJ1-6	many	NA	TRBV20-1	TGCAGTGTTCTACTCGGACAGAGCTCCTATAATTCACCCCTCCACTTT	CSVLLGQSSYNSPLHF
TRBJ2-3	NA	NA	TRBV28	TGTGCCAGCAGTCCTCACTCCTTCGGGGATACGCAGTATTTT	CASSPHSFGDTQYF
TRBJ2-1	NA	NA	TRBV29-1	TGCAGCGTTCACCTAGGGGATGAGCAGTTCTTC	CSVHLGDEQFF
TRBJ2-7	few	NA	TRBV7-9	TGTGCCAGCAGCTTAGCGCTGCACGAGCAGTACTTC	CASSLALHEQYF